One sample yielded the 15 T cell receptor beta chains listed below, sequenced in a study of PD-1 blockade in classical Hodgkin lymphoma (dated by TCRdb to between 2020 and 2021). The library was obtained by the immunoSEQ multiplex PCR assay. In TCRdb, the immuneACCESS table is reduced to in-frame sequences with V and J assigned. These tables do not hold every clone; where another copy was compared, an unresolved V gene accounts for under half, and the others remain unexplained. This sample is represented by some 7,100 clones; 75% to 80% of them were singletons. The ten largest make up 7.2% of the sample. Reading the label with the study, this specimen's time point is: cycle 1 day 1 (C1D1), immediately before nivolumab initiation. All trial patients had relapsed after autologous stem cell transplantation, with cohorts A, B and C differing in prior brentuximab vedotin exposure. Magnetic negative selection with a Miltenyi CD4+ T cell isolation kit was used to purify CD4+ T cells from thawed PBMCs.

The source was CD4+ T cells from blood, collected at baseline. Every receptor here comes from a human donor with classical Hodgkin lymphoma.

The rearrangement joins TRBV6-5 to TRBJ2-7, with 10 bases matching TRBD1. Germline V gene lookup returns CDR1 MNHEY and CDR2 SVGAGI. Trimming at V came to 6 bases and at J to 2 bases, leaving 7 bases not matched to a gene. The CDR3 spans 15 residues. CDR3 DNA: TGTGCCAGCAGCAGAGCCGGGACAGGGGCCTACGAGCAGTACTTC. Its protein product is CASSRAGTGAYEQYF.

The genes are TRBV7-2 and TRBJ2-1; D is ambiguous. The CDR3 length is 15 residues. Germline assignment: CDR1 SGHTA and CDR2 FQGNSA. Trimming pared 2 bases from V and 7 bases from J, leaving 15 bases between. The CDR3 DNA sequence: TGTGCCAGCAGCTTATACGGGCCCCTAGGGAATGAGCAGTTCTTC. This gives the protein CASSLYGPLGNEQFF.

The chain carries TRBV5-5 and TRBJ2-1; D may be TRBD2 (6 bases). CDR1 is SGHKS and CDR2 is YYEKEE in the germline V gene (reference sequence). Between the trimmed V and J ends, which lost 1 base and 0 bases, there was a span of 8 bases. This CDR3 has 15 residues. The CDR3 region has the DNA TGTGCCAGCAGCTTGATGGGGGGCTCCTACAATGAGCAGTTCTTC. This gives the protein CASSLMGGSYNEQFF.

The chain links TRBV27 to TRBJ2-2; D perhaps matches TRBD2 (5 bases). Germline V lookup: CDR1 MNHEY, CDR2 SMNVEV (reference sequence). V gave up 1 base and J gave up 8 bases, with 5 bases separating them. The CDR3 is 12 residues long. CDR3 nucleotide sequence: TGTGCCAGCAGTTTATTAGCGGGGGAGCTGTTTTTT. This translates into CASSLLAGELFF.

This sequence joins TRBV9 and TRBJ1-6, with D maybe TRBD1 (6 bases). Germline-derived CDR1 and CDR2 are SGDLS and YYNGEE. V dropped 3 bases and J dropped 3 bases, with 13 bases sitting between them. This CDR3 contains 16 residues. The CDR3: CASSAQGTGYNSPLHF. The CDR3 DNA reads as TGTGCCAGCAGCGCCCAGGGGACTGGCTATAATTCACCCCTCCACTTT.

The table lists this clone with a few counts. The J gene is TRBJ1-2, the V gene TRBV29-1; 9 bases line up with TRBD1. This CDR3 comprises 13 residues. Trimming cost V 1 base and J 8 bases; bases outside gene matches: 5. Germline V CDR1 and CDR2: SQVTM, ANQGSEA. The CDR3 DNA reads as TGCAGCGTTGAAGGGACAGGGGTGTTGGGCTACACCTTC. It is translated as CSVEGTGVLGYTF.

The chain joins TRBV5-1 to TRBJ1-2; a possible D gene is TRBD1 (6 bases). Trimming stripped 0 bases from V and 8 bases from J, with 8 bases between. Germline-derived CDR1 and CDR2 are SGHRS and YFSETQ. The CDR3 contains 12 residues. Here the CDR3 reads CASSLGGGGYTF. DNA of the CDR3: TGCGCCAGCAGCTTGGGCGGGGGCGGCTACACCTTC.

This clone was seen a few times. The chain uses TRBV27 and TRBJ2-7; D call uncertain. Germline V CDR1 and CDR2: MNHEY, SMNVEV (reference sequence). The CDR3 covers 13 residues. V was pared by 1 base and J by 5 bases, with 9 bases between. The CDR3 bases are TGTGCCAGCAGTTTATTGGGCAGGAACGAGCAGTACTTC. Translated: CASSLLGRNEQYF.

This clone was detected a few times. The chain joins TRBV2 to TRBJ2-7; TRBD1 aligns across 10 bases. The V and J ends lost 8 bases and 2 bases, in that order; junction bases with no gene match: 6. CDR1 and CDR2 (germline): SNHLY, FYNNEI. The CDR3 has 14 amino acids. CDR3 loop: CASGHDRGPYEQYF. In DNA form, the CDR3 reads TGTGCCAGCGGACACGACAGGGGGCCCTACGAGCAGTACTTC.

The chain couples TRBV7-2 to TRBJ1-1, with TRBD1 as a possible D gene (5 bases). V dropped 3 bases and J dropped 10 bases, with 12 bases sitting between them. There are 12 residues in the CDR3. The V gene's germline CDR1 is SGHTA and CDR2 FQGNSA. CDR3 region: CASSLSRVRAFF. The CDR3, as DNA: TGTGCCAGCAGCTTGAGCAGGGTACGAGCTTTCTTT.

The chain links TRBV5-1 to TRBJ2-1; 16 nucleotides match TRBD2. The V segment lost 6 bases and the J segment 9 bases; nucleotides outside the gene matches: 9. The CDR3 is 16 amino acids. The germline gives CDR1 SGHRS, CDR2 YFSETQ. The DNA of the CDR3 is TGCGCCAGCACCGTAGGGGGGACTAGCGGGAGGGCTGAGCAGTTCTTC. Its translation is CASTVGGTSGRAEQFF.

The V and J genes are TRBV7-2 and TRBJ2-3, with 7 positions matching TRBD2. The CDR3 extends over 15 amino acids. Germline lookup yields CDR1 SGHTA and CDR2 FQGNSA. The V segment lost 2 bases and the J segment 1 base; nucleotides outside the gene matches: 3. Here the CDR3 reads CASSLWTRGTDTQYF. The CDR3 coding sequence is TGTGCCAGCAGCTTATGGACTAGGGGCACAGATACGCAGTATTTT. Complete variable domain (other parts from reference TRBV7-2 and TRBJ2-3): GAGVSQSPSNKVTEKGKDVELRCDPISGHTALYWYRQSLGQGLEFLIYFQGNSAPDKSGLPSDRFSAERTGGSVSTLTIQRTQQEDSAVYLCASSLWTRGTDTQYFGPGTRLTVL.

The V gene is TRBV4-3, the J gene TRBJ2-7; D possibly corresponds to TRBD1 (6 bases). This CDR3 is built from 17 residues. V was clipped by 0 bases and J by 0 bases, with 15 bases between them. CDR1 is LGHNA and CDR2 is YSLEER in the germline V gene. The CDR3 DNA reads as TGCGCCAGCAGCCAAGAGTTCACCGACAGGAGCTCCTACGAGCAGTACTTC. It codes for CASSQEFTDRSSYEQYF.

The chain joins TRBV27 to TRBJ1-3; D is possibly TRBD1 (5 bases). Germline V gives CDR1 MNHEY, CDR2 SMNVEV (reference sequence). Trimming left V 3 bases short and J 0 bases short, with 12 bases between. The CDR3 length is 16 residues. CDR3 DNA sequence: TGTGCCAGCAGTTTCTCAGGGTTAAACTCTGGAAACACCATATATTTT. Translated, it gives CASSFSGLNSGNTIYF.

The V call is TRBV7-3, the J call TRBJ1-2; D is perhaps TRBD1 (6 bases). This CDR3 region has 16 residues. Germline loops: CDR1 SGHTA, CDR2 FQGTGA. V lost 5 bases and J 11 bases, leaving 27 bases between the germline ends. The CDR3 DNA reads TGTGCCAGCAGCCCCGGGGGAGGGCAGGGGAACTTAGGATACACCTTC. This sequence encodes CASSPGGGQGNLGYTF.